This TCR beta chain was recovered during a study of T cells expressing NK-cell markers. Turning to the study itself: The study drew TCR beta repertoires from sorted CD3+CD56+NKG2C+, CD3+CD56+NKG2C- and CD3+CD56-NKG2C+ T cells.

Researchers built TCR beta cDNA using 5'RACE template switching with UMIs. With the 5' RACE reads reprocessed, TCRdb shows one record per CDR3 protein and no DNA. This table holds 550,000 to 600,000 distinct CDR3 sequences. Regarding the study as a whole: In a group of 5 or 6 donors, dominant NKG2C+ clonotypes represented roughly 1.0-7.0% of CD8+ T cells. In four donors, dominant clonotypes made up 28.3-60.1% of CD3+CD56-NKG2C+ cells.

Concerning this clonotype: The antigen is not known.

The origin of this receptor is a man between 18 and 35 years old in good health. Sample: blood T cells: a sorted CD56 or NKG2C T cell subset, CD4+ or CD8+ T cells, or bulk PBMC T cells (not recorded which).

CDR3 protein: CASSDAGNGQYF. This rearrangement joins TRBV25-1 to TRBJ2-5; the D call from TCRdb, TRBD2, cannot be confirmed without DNA. CDR1 is MGHDK and CDR2 is SYGVNS in the germline V gene. The CDR3 extends over 12 amino acids.